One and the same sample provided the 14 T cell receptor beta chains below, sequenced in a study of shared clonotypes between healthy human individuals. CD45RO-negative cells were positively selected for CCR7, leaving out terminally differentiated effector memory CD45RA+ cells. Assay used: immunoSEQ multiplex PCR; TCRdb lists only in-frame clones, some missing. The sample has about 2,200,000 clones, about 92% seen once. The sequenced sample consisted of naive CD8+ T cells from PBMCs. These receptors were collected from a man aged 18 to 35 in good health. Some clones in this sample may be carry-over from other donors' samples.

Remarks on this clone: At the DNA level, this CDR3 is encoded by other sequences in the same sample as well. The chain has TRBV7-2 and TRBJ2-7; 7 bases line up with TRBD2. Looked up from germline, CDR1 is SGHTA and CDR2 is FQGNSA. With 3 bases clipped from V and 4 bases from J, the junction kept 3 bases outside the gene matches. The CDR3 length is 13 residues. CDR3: CASSFGGGYEQYF. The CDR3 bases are TGTGCCAGCAGCTTTGGGGGAGGGTACGAGCAGTACTTC.

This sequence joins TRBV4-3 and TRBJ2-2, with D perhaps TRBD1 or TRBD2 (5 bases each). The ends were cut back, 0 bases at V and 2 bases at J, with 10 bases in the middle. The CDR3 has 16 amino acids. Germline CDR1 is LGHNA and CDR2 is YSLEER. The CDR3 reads CASSQDNGGNTGELFF. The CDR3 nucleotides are TGCGCCAGCAGCCAAGATAATGGGGGTAACACCGGGGAGCTGTTTTTT.

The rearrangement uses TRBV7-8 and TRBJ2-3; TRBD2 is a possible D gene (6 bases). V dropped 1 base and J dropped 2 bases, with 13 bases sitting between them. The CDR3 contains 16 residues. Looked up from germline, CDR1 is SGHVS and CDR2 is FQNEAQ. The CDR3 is CASSLEFAGNTDTQYF. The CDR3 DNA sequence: TGTGCCAGCAGCTTAGAATTCGCGGGAAACACAGATACGCAGTATTTT.

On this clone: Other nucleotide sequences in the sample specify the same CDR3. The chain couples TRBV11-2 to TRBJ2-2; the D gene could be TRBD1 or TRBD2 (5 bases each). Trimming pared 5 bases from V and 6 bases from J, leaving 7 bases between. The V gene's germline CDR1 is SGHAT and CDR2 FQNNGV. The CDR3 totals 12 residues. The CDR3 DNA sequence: TGTGCCAGCAGCCGAGGGGCCGGGGAGCTGTTTTTT. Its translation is CASSRGAGELFF.

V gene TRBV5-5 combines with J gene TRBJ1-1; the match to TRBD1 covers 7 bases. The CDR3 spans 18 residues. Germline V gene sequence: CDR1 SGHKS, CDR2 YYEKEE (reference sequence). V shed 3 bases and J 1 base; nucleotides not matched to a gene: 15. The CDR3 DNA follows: TGTGCCAGCAGCTGGCCGTTAAAGGGGGCAAGTGGGAACACTGAAGCTTTCTTT. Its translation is CASSWPLKGASGNTEAFF.

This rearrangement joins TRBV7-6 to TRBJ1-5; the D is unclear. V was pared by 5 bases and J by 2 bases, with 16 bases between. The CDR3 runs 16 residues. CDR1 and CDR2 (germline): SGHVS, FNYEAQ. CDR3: CASSPLDRAGNQPQHF. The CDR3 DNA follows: TGTGCCAGCAGCCCGTTAGACCGAGCGGGCAATCAGCCCCAGCATTTT.

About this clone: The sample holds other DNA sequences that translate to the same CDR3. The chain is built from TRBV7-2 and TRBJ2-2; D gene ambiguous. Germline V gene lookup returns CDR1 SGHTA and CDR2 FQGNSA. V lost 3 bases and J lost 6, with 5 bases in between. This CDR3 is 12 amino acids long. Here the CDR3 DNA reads TGTGCCAGCAGCTTTGGAGCCGGGGAGCTGTTTTTT. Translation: CASSFGAGELFF.

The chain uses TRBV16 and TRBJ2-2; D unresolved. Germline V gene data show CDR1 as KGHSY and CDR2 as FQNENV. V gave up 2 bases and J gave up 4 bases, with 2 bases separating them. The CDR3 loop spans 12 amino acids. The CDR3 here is CASSQSTGELFF. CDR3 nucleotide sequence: TGTGCCAGCAGCCAAAGCACCGGGGAGCTGTTTTTT.

The CDR3 DNA reads TGTGCCAGCAGCGTAGTTCTGGAGAACACTGAAGCTTTCTTT. Its translation: CASSVVLENTEAFF. The chain links TRBV9 to TRBJ1-1; D is undetermined. The V and J ends lost 0 bases and 1 base respectively, with 7 bases between them. Germline CDR1 is SGDLS and CDR2 is YYNGEE. The CDR3 length is 14 residues.

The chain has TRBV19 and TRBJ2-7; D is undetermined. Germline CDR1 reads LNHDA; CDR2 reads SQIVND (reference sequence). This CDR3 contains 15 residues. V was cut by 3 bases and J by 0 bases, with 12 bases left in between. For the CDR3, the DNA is TGTGCCAGTAGTATGGCAGCCTCGCTCTCCTACGAGCAGTACTTC. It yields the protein CASSMAASLSYEQYF.

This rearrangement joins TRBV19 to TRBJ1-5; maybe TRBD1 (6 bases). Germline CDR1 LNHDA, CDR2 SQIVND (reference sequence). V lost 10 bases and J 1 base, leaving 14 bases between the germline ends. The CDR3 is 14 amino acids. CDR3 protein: CATTGSGSNQPQHF. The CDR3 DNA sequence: TGTGCCACAACAGGGTCGGGAAGCAATCAGCCCCAGCATTTT.

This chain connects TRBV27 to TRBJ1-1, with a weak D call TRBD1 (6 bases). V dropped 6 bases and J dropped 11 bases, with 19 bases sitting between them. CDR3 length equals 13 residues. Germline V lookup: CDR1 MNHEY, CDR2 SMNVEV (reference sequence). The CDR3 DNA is TGTGCCAGCAGGGAAACAGGGATCGGAGAGGCTTTCTTT. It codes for CASRETGIGEAFF.

The CDR3 loop reads CASSQRTGYSYEQYF. For the CDR3, the DNA is TGTGCCAGCAGTCAAAGGACAGGGTACTCCTACGAGCAGTACTTC. The chain links TRBV6-5 to TRBJ2-7; 8 nucleotides align to TRBD1. The junction had 6 bases not matched to a gene; V was cut back by 5 bases and J by 0 bases. The CDR3 length is 15 residues. CDR1 and CDR2 from the germline V gene are MNHEY and SVGAGI.

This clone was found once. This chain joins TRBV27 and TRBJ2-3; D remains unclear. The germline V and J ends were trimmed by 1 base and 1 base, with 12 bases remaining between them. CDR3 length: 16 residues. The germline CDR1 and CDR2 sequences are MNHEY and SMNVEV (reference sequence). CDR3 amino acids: CASSLFAAFGTDTQYF. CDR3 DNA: TGTGCCAGCAGTTTATTTGCAGCCTTCGGCACAGATACGCAGTATTTT.